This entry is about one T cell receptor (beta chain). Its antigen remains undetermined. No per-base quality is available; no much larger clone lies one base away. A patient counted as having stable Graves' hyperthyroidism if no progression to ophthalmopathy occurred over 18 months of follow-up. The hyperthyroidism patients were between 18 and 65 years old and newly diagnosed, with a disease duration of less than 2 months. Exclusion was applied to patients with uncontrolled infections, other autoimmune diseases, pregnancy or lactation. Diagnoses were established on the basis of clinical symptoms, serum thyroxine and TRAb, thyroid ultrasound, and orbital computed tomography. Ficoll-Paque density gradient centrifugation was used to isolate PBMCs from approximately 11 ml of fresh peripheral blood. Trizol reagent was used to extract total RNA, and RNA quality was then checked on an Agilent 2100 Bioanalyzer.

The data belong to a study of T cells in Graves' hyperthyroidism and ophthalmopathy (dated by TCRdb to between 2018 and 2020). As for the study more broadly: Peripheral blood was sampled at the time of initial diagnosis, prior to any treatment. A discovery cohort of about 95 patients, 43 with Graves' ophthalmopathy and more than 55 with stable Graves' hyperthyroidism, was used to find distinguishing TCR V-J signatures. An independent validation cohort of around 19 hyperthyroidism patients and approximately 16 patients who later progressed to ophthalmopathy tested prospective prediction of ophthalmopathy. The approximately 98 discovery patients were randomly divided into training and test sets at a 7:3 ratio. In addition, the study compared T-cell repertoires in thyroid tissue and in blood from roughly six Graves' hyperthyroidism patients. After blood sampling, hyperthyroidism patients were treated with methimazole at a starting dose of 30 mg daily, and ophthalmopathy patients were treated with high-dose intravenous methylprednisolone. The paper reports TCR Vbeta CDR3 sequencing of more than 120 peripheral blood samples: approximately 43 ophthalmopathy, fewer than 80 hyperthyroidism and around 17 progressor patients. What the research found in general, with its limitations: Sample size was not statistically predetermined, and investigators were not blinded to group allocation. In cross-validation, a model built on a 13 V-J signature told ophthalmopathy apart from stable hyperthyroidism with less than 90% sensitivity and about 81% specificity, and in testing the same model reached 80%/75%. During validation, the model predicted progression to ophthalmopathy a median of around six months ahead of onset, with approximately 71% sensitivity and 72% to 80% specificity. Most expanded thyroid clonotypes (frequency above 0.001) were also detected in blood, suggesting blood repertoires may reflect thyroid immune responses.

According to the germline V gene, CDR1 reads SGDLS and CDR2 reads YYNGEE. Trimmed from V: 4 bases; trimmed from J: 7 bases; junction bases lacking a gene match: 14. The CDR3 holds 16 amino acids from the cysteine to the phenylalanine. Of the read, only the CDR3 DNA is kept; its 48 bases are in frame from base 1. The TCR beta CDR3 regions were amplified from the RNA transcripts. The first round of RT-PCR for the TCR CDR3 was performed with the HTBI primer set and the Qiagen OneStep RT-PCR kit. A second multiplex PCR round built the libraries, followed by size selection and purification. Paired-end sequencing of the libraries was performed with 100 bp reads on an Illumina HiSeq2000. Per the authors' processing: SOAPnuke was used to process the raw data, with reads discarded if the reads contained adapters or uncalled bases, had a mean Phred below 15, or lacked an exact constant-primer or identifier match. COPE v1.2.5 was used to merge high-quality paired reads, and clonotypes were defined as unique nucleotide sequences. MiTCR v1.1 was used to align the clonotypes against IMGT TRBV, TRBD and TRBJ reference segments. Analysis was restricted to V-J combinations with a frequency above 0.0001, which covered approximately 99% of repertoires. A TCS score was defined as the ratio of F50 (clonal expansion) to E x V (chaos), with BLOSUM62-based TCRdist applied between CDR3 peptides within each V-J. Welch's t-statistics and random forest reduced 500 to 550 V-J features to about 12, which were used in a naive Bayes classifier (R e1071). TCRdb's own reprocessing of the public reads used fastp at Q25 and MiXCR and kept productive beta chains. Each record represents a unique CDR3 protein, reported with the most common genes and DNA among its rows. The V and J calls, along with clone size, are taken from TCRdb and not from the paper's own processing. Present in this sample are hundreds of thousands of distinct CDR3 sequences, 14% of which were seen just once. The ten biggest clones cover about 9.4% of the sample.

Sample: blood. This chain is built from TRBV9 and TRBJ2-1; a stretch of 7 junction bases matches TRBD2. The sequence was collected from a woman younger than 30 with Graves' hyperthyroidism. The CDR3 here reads CASSSSSGQGTNEQFF. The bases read TGTGCCAGCAGCTCCTCTAGCGGTCAAGGGACTAATGAGCAGTTCTTC. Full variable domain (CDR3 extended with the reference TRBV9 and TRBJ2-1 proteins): DSGVTQTPKHLITATGQRVTLRCSPRSGDLSVYWYQQSLDQGLQFLIQYYNGEERAKGNILERFSAQQFPDLHSELNLSSLELGDSALYFCASSSSSGQGTNEQFFGPGTRLTVL.